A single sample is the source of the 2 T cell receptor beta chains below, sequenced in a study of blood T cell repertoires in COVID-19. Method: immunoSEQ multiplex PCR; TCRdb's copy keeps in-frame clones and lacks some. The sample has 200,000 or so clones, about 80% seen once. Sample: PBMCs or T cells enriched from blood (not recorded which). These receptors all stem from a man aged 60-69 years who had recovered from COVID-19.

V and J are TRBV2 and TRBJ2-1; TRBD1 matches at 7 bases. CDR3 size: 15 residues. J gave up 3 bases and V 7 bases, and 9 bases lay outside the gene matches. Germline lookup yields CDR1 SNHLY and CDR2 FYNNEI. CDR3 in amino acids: CASTPDRTDYNEQFF. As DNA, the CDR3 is TGTGCCAGCACCCCGGACAGGACTGACTACAATGAGCAGTTCTTC.

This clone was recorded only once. CDR3 in DNA: TGTGCCAGCAGCTTAGCGCGGCCCGTCGGTGAGCAGTACTTC. Translated, it gives CASSLARPVGEQYF. The chain joins TRBV7-9 to TRBJ2-7, with D unresolved. Per the germline V gene, CDR1 is SEHNR and CDR2 is FQNEAQ (reference sequence). Trimming removed 0 bases from V and 7 bases from J, with 13 bases in between. The CDR3 length is 14 residues.